Below are 22 T cell receptor beta chains sequenced from a single sample in a study of CD8+CD57+ T cells in acquired aplastic anemia. Researchers used genomic DNA as the template to profile TCR beta VDJ and CDR3. A single record per CDR3 protein comes from TCRdb applying MiXCR to the reads. This table has some 150,000 distinct CDR3 sequences, less than 45% appearing once. The sample consisted of sorted CD4+, CD8+, or CD8+CD57+ T cells (not recorded which) from PBMCs. These receptors were obtained from a human donor in good health, serving as a control.

A note on this clonotype: At one end the junction does not follow the germline gene, possibly because of a read error. The rearrangement uses TRBV5-4 and TRBJ2-2, with 11 bases fitting TRBD2. Looked up from germline, CDR1 is SGHNT and CDR2 is YYREEE (reference sequence). The CDR3 has 14 residues. This CDR3 is CASSSLAGAGELFF. The CDR3 nucleotides are TGCGCCAGCAGCTCACTAGCGGGAGCCGGGGAGCTGTTTTTT.

The V gene is TRBV7-2, the J gene TRBJ2-7, with D hard to call. The CDR3 sequence is 11 residues long. Trimming shortened V by 1 base and J by 7 bases, and 5 bases separated the two germline ends. Germline V gene lookup returns CDR1 SGHTA and CDR2 FQGNSA. The DNA of the CDR3 is TGTGCCAGCAGCTTAGAGGTTGAGCAGTACTTC. Translating it yields CASSLEVEQYF. The whole variable domain, remainder taken from reference TRBV7-2 and TRBJ2-7, is GAGVSQSPSNKVTEKGKDVELRCDPISGHTALYWYRQSLGQGLEFLIYFQGNSAPDKSGLPSDRFSAERTGGSVSTLTIQRTQQEDSAVYLCASSLEVEQYFGPGTRLTVT.

This clonotype has more than one count but fewer than ten. The chain is built from TRBV6-2 or TRBV6-3 and TRBJ1-2; 9 positions agree with TRBD1. This CDR3 contains 17 residues. V dropped 1 base and J dropped 4; count of bases not matched to a gene: 10. CDR1 is MNHEY, CDR2 SVGEGT, per germline. CDR3 amino acids: CASSYFRDRVRSYGYTF. The CDR3 nucleotides are TGTGCCAGCAGTTACTTCCGGGACAGGGTGAGGAGCTATGGCTACACCTTC.

This clonotype was seen many times. V and J are TRBV7-9 and TRBJ2-3; possibly TRBD1 or TRBD2 for D (6 bases each). V lost 5 bases and J lost 6, with 21 bases in between. CDR1 is SEHNR and CDR2 is FQNEAQ in the germline V gene (reference sequence). This CDR3 spans 16 amino acids. The CDR3 coding sequence is TGTGCCAGCAGCGTCCGCCCAGGGGCGGGGTTGGATACGCAGTATTTT. Encoded protein: CASSVRPGAGLDTQYF.

There are many counts of this clonotype. The V gene is TRBV19, the J gene TRBJ2-1; 12 nucleotides match TRBD1. The length of the CDR3 is 16 residues. Germline V gene lookup returns CDR1 LNHDA and CDR2 SQIVND (reference sequence). V was clipped by 6 bases and J by 7 bases; unmatched bases: 10. The CDR3 region has the DNA TGTGCCAGTAGAGGGGGAGGGGACAGGGGGCTAAATGAGCAGTTCTTC. It translates to CASRGGGDRGLNEQFF.

In this sample, this clonotype turned up many times. The V gene is TRBV5-1, the J gene TRBJ1-2; the D gene is possibly TRBD1 (5 bases). The germline CDR1 and CDR2 sequences are SGHRS and YFSETQ. Trimming left V 4 bases short and J 4 bases short, with 11 bases between. The CDR3 totals 13 residues. CDR3 nucleotides: TGCGCCAGCAGCATTGACAGCTCCTATGGCTACACCTTC. Encoded protein: CASSIDSSYGYTF.

This clonotype was picked up many times. The V call is TRBV19, the J call TRBJ1-2; D remains ambiguous. The CDR3 has 15 amino acids. Germline V gene lookup returns CDR1 LNHDA and CDR2 SQIVND (reference sequence). Trimming removed 4 bases from V and 1 base from J, with 13 bases in between. CDR3 residues: CASSREPRYNYGYTF. Here the CDR3 DNA reads TGTGCCAGTAGTAGGGAGCCACGCTATAACTATGGCTACACCTTC.

V and J are TRBV15 and TRBJ2-5; D is unresolved. There are 13 residues in the CDR3. V lost 0 bases to trimming and J lost 5 bases, with 7 bases between them. From germline, CDR1 is LNHNV and CDR2 YYDKDF (reference sequence). The chain's CDR3 is CATSRDRYETQYF. DNA of the CDR3: TGTGCCACCAGCAGAGATCGCTATGAGACCCAGTACTTC.

With respect to this clonotype: Just one base apart from a much larger clone, this may be a read error. CDR3: CDSAGGTDTQYF. For the CDR3, the DNA is TGTGACAGCGCGGGGGGCACAGATACGCAGTATTTT. V usage is TRBV30 and J usage is TRBJ2-3, with TRBD2 identical over 7 bases. The germline V gene encodes CDR1 GTSNPN and CDR2 SVGIG (reference sequence). CDR3 length: 12 amino acids.

This clonotype was recorded at least ten times. V gene TRBV7-2 combines with J gene TRBJ2-7; TRBD1 matches at 8 bases. The CDR3 is 15 amino acids. Trimming at V came to 5 bases and at J to 3 bases, leaving 9 bases not matched to a gene. Per the germline V gene, CDR1 is SGHTA and CDR2 is FQGNSA. DNA of the CDR3: TGTGCCAGCAGCCAACACAGGGGGTACGGCTACGAGCAGTACTTC. Translating gives CASSQHRGYGYEQYF. Full variable domain (outside the CDR3, taken from reference TRBV7-2 and TRBJ2-7): GAGVSQSPSNKVTEKGKDVELRCDPISGHTALYWYRQSLGQGLEFLIYFQGNSAPDKSGLPSDRFSAERTGGSVSTLTIQRTQQEDSAVYLCASSQHRGYGYEQYFGPGTRLTVT.

CDR3 amino acids: CASSYSSLVFGTGVGNNQPQHF. The CDR3 coding sequence is TGTGCCAGCAGTTACTCGAGTCTTGTCTTCGGGACAGGGGTAGGGAACAATCAGCCCCAGCATTTT. The chain recombines TRBV6-2 or TRBV6-3 with TRBJ1-5, with 10 bases identical to TRBD1. This CDR3 has 22 residues. Germline trimming cut 0 bases from V and 3 bases from J; bases unmatched to any gene: 20. The germline V gene has CDR1 MNHEY and CDR2 SVGEGT.

At least ten counts were recorded for this clonotype. J is TRBJ1-5 and V is TRBV2, with TRBD1 matching 7 bases. Losses at the gene ends were 0 bases for V and 6 bases for J; bases not matched to a gene: 5. Germline V gene data show CDR1 as SNHLY and CDR2 as FYNNEI. The length of the CDR3 is 15 residues. DNA for the CDR3: TGTGCCAGCAGTGAAGCGCGACAGGGCGTTCAGCCCCAGCATTTT. Residues: CASSEARQGVQPQHF.

This clonotype was found many times. This sequence joins TRBV12-3 or TRBV12-4 and TRBJ2-7, with a possible D match to TRBD1 (5 bases). The germline V and J ends were trimmed by 2 bases and 12 bases, with 14 bases remaining between them. The CDR3 totals 12 residues. The CDR3 sequence: CASSLWKGRGYF. As DNA, the CDR3 is TGTGCCAGCAGTTTATGGAAGGGAAGGGGGTACTTC.

The table lists this clonotype with a few counts. This may come from a read error, since a much larger clone is one base off. J is TRBJ1-1 and V is TRBV25-1; D is unclear. Between the trimmed V and J ends, which lost 6 bases and 1 base, there was a span of 3 bases. The CDR3 length is 11 residues. Germline V gene lookup returns CDR1 MGHDK and CDR2 SYGVNS. DNA for the CDR3: TGTGCCAGCAGATGGAACACTGAAGCTTTCTTT. Protein product: CASRWNTEAFF.

This clonotype was counted once. The V call is TRBV2, the J call TRBJ2-5; D uncertain. Trimming pared 5 bases from V and 7 bases from J, leaving 11 bases between. Germline loops: CDR1 SNHLY, CDR2 FYNNEI. The CDR3 totals 12 residues. The CDR3: CASSCHLRTQYF. The CDR3 region has the DNA TGTGCCAGCAGTTGCCATTTACGGACCCAGTACTTC.

J is TRBJ2-7 and V is TRBV2; weak D call: TRBD2 (6 bases). Germline lookup yields CDR1 SNHLY and CDR2 FYNNEI. CDR3 length: 13 residues. V dropped 2 bases and J dropped 7 bases, with 12 bases sitting between them. CDR3 sequence (DNA): TGTGCCAGCAGTGAATCTAGGGCGGGGGAGCAGTACTTC. It yields the protein CASSESRAGEQYF.

This clonotype was seen ten or more times. The chain links TRBV12-3 or TRBV12-4 to TRBJ2-2; maybe TRBD1 (6 bases). Trimming stripped 6 bases from V and 5 bases from J, with 13 bases between. The CDR3 loop spans 14 amino acids. The CDR3 sequence is CASRNNRETGELFF. The CDR3 DNA follows: TGTGCCAGCAGAAACAACAGGGAAACCGGGGAGCTGTTTTTT.

The table lists this clonotype with many counts. The chain uses TRBV11-2 and TRBJ2-7; TRBD2 might be the D (7 bases). The V gene's germline CDR1 is SGHAT and CDR2 FQNNGV. CDR3 length: 16 residues. V was cut by 5 bases and J by 1 base, with 18 bases left in between. CDR3 residues: CASSIRGAITSYEQYF. The DNA for the CDR3 is TGTGCCAGCAGCATACGGGGGGCCATAACATCCTACGAGCAGTACTTC.

J is TRBJ2-2 and V is TRBV19; D call uncertain. The germline CDR1 and CDR2 sequences are LNHDA and SQIVND (reference sequence). The length of the CDR3 is 16 residues. V shed 5 bases and J shed 0 bases, with 13 bases lying between them. The CDR3 spells CASSVLLTSNTGELFF. CDR3 DNA: TGTGCCAGTAGTGTTCTTTTGACATCGAACACCGGGGAGCTGTTTTTT.

At least ten counts were recorded for this clonotype. DNA of the CDR3: TGTGCCAGCAGTTACTCGGGGGAGTCCTACAATGAGCAGTTCTTC. Its translation: CASSYSGESYNEQFF. The chain is built from TRBV6-6 and TRBJ2-1; the D gene could be TRBD1 or TRBD2 (5 bases each). Germline loops: CDR1 MNHNY, CDR2 SVGAGI (reference sequence). The length of the CDR3 is 15 residues. V was shortened by 0 bases and J by 1 base, with 7 bases between the two germline ends.

The sample holds many counts of this clonotype. The V gene is TRBV7-8, the J gene TRBJ1-1; unclear D gene. This CDR3 has 13 amino acids. Deletions cut 6 bases from V and 7 bases from J, with 15 bases between. Germline CDR1 is SGHVS and CDR2 is FQNEAQ. The CDR3, as DNA: TGTGCCAGCAGTGGACCGCGGGGTAGTGAAGCTTTCTTT. Protein sequence: CASSGPRGSEAFF.

This clonotype was detected ten times or more. V usage is TRBV7-2 and J usage is TRBJ2-7; 10 bases fit TRBD2. Germline CDR1 is SGHTA and CDR2 is FQGNSA. CDR3 size: 14 residues. V gave up 3 bases and J gave up 3 bases; unmatched junction bases: 2. The DNA of the CDR3 is TGTGCCAGCAGCTTTTCTAGCGGGAGCTACGAGCAGTACTTC. Protein sequence: CASSFSSGSYEQYF.